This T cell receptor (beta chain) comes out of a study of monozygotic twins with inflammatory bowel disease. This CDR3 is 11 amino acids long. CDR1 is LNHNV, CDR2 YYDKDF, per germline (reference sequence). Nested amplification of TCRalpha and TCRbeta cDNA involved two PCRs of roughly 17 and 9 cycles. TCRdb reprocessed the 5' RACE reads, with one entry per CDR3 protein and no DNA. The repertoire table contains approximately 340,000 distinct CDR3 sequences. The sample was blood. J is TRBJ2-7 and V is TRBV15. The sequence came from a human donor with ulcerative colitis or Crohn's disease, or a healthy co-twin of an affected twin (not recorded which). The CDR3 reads CATSREDEQYF.